These T cell receptor beta chains were read from a single sample in a study of cytomegalovirus exposure and HLA in healthy donors. Measured with immunoSEQ multiplex PCR; TCRdb has only the in-frame clones, and not every one. This sample's clone table lists 150,000 to 200,000 clones. The sequencing sample was made of PBMCs. All receptors derive from a woman under 30 in good health and CMV-seropositive. The CDR3 runs from the conserved cysteine through the conserved F or W. Each record gives: CDR3 protein, CDR3 DNA, V gene, J gene, D gene. The D gene is left open where the match is weak.

CDR3 protein: CASSSGPSVYNEQFF; CDR3 DNA: TGTGCCAGCAGTTCCGGGCCTAGCGTCTACAATGAGCAGTTCTTC; V gene: TRBV11-2; J gene: TRBJ2-1; D gene: NA
CDR3 protein: CASSSQRDRTDTQYF; CDR3 DNA: TGTGCCAGCAGCTCGCAACGGGACAGGACAGATACGCAGTATTTT; V gene: TRBV5-4; J gene: TRBJ2-3; D gene: TRBD1
CDR3 protein: CATGTSYEQYF; CDR3 DNA: TGTGCCACCGGGACATCATACGAGCAGTACTTC; V gene: TRBV19; J gene: TRBJ2-7; D gene: NA
CDR3 protein: CASSSQGASTDTQYF; CDR3 DNA: TGTGCCAGCAGCTCACAGGGGGCAAGCACAGATACGCAGTATTTT; V gene: TRBV11-2; J gene: TRBJ2-3; D gene: TRBD1
CDR3 protein: CASSLGTGPNYGYTF; CDR3 DNA: TGTGCCAGCAGCTTAGGGACAGGCCCGAACTATGGCTACACCTTC; V gene: TRBV7-3; J gene: TRBJ1-2; D gene: TRBD1
CDR3 protein: CASSSGTSTDTQYF; CDR3 DNA: TGTGCCAGTAGCTCCGGGACAAGCACAGATACGCAGTATTTT; V gene: TRBV19; J gene: TRBJ2-3; D gene: NA
CDR3 protein: CASSLQGNEQFF; CDR3 DNA: TGTGCCAGCAGCTTACAGGGCAATGAGCAGTTCTTC; V gene: TRBV7-6; J gene: TRBJ2-1; D gene: NA
CDR3 protein: CASSLQGMNTEAFF; CDR3 DNA: TGTGCCAGCAGCTTACAGGGTATGAACACTGAAGCTTTCTTT; V gene: TRBV5-4; J gene: TRBJ1-1; D gene: NA
CDR3 protein: CASSLDNPGVTEAFF; CDR3 DNA: TGTGCCAGCAGCTTAGATAATCCCGGGGTTACTGAAGCTTTCTTT; V gene: TRBV7-9; J gene: TRBJ1-1; D gene: NA
CDR3 protein: CASSGAKDTEAFF; CDR3 DNA: TGTGCCAGCTCAGGAGCGAAGGACACTGAAGCTTTCTTT; V gene: TRBV18; J gene: TRBJ1-1; D gene: NA
CDR3 protein: CASSPTGKVEAFF; CDR3 DNA: TGTGCCAGCAGCCCTACGGGGAAGGTGGAAGCTTTCTTT; V gene: TRBV2; J gene: TRBJ1-1; D gene: NA
CDR3 protein: CASSIWAADDNYGYTF; CDR3 DNA: TGTGCCAGTAGTATCTGGGCAGCCGACGACAACTATGGCTACACCTTC; V gene: TRBV19; J gene: TRBJ1-2; D gene: NA
CDR3 protein: CASSQEGTGNQPQHF; CDR3 DNA: TGCGCCAGCAGCCAAGAGGGGACAGGCAATCAGCCCCAGCATTTT; V gene: TRBV4-3; J gene: TRBJ1-5; D gene: TRBD1
CDR3 protein: CASTVGGTYEQYF; CDR3 DNA: TGTGCCAGCACCGTGGGAGGTACCTACGAGCAGTACTTC; V gene: TRBV7-8; J gene: TRBJ2-7; D gene: NA
CDR3 protein: CASSYPGLAGDYEQYF; CDR3 DNA: TGTGCCAGCAGTTATCCGGGACTAGCGGGGGATTACGAGCAGTACTTC; V gene: TRBV6-5; J gene: TRBJ2-7; D gene: TRBD2
CDR3 protein: CAWSRIRQDNEKLFF; CDR3 DNA: TGTGCCTGGAGTAGGATTCGACAGGATAATGAAAAACTGTTTTTT; V gene: TRBV30; J gene: TRBJ1-4; D gene: NA
CDR3 protein: CASSVEGQEIFNEKLFF; CDR3 DNA: TGTGCCAGCAGCGTAGAGGGACAGGAGATCTTTAATGAAAAACTGTTTTTT; V gene: TRBV7-4; J gene: TRBJ1-4; D gene: TRBD1
CDR3 protein: CASSIRVGDEQFF; CDR3 DNA: TGTGCCAGTAGTATTCGGGTCGGCGATGAGCAGTTCTTC; V gene: TRBV19; J gene: TRBJ2-1; D gene: NA
CDR3 protein: CAWNPMAYNEQFF; CDR3 DNA: TGTGCCTGGAACCCTATGGCCTACAATGAGCAGTTCTTC; V gene: TRBV30; J gene: TRBJ2-1; D gene: NA
CDR3 protein: CASSRDNQGTISKNIQYF; CDR3 DNA: TGCGCCAGCAGCCGGGACAACCAGGGGACTATTAGCAAAAACATTCAGTACTTC; V gene: TRBV5-1; J gene: TRBJ2-4; D gene: NA
CDR3 protein: CASSLASSYNEQFF; CDR3 DNA: TGTGCCAGCAGCTTAGCCAGCTCCTACAATGAGCAGTTCTTC; V gene: TRBV11-2; J gene: TRBJ2-1; D gene: NA
CDR3 protein: CASSVTGSNEKLFF; CDR3 DNA: TGTGCCAGCAGTGTGACAGGCTCGAATGAAAAACTGTTTTTT; V gene: TRBV2; J gene: TRBJ1-4; D gene: NA
CDR3 protein: CASELGAGANVLTF; CDR3 DNA: TGTGCCAGCGAGTTGGGAGCTGGGGCCAACGTCCTGACTTTC; V gene: TRBV9; J gene: TRBJ2-6; D gene: NA
CDR3 protein: CASRTGTSGQETQYF; CDR3 DNA: TGTGCCAGCAGGACCGGGACTAGCGGCCAAGAGACCCAGTACTTC; V gene: TRBV6-1; J gene: TRBJ2-5; D gene: TRBD2
CDR3 protein: CASSLETGGNTEAFF; CDR3 DNA: TGTGCCAGCAGCTTGGAGACGGGAGGGAACACTGAAGCTTTCTTT; V gene: TRBV5-4; J gene: TRBJ1-1; D gene: NA
CDR3 protein: CASSLGAVSRGNTIYF; CDR3 DNA: TGTGCCAGCAGCTTAGGGGCAGTCTCCCGCGGGAACACCATATATTTT; V gene: TRBV7-9; J gene: TRBJ1-3; D gene: NA
CDR3 protein: CASSSLGQIEAFF; CDR3 DNA: TGTGCCAGCAGCTCACTCGGACAGATTGAAGCTTTCTTT; V gene: TRBV5-6; J gene: TRBJ1-1; D gene: NA
CDR3 protein: CASGGGLPTGELFF; CDR3 DNA: TGTGCCAGCGGTGGGGGACTACCTACCGGGGAGCTGTTTTTT; V gene: TRBV2; J gene: TRBJ2-2; D gene: TRBD2
CDR3 protein: CASSLSRGNTEAFF; CDR3 DNA: TGTGCCAGCAGCTTGTCCAGGGGGAACACTGAAGCTTTCTTT; V gene: TRBV5-4; J gene: TRBJ1-1; D gene: NA
CDR3 protein: CASSLATGVGYTF; CDR3 DNA: TGTGCCAGCAGCTTAGCAACAGGGGTCGGCTACACCTTC; V gene: TRBV7-9; J gene: TRBJ1-2; D gene: TRBD1
CDR3 protein: CASSSRDRLPYEQYF; CDR3 DNA: TGTGCCAGCAGCTCCCGGGACAGGTTACCCTACGAGCAGTACTTC; V gene: TRBV7-9; J gene: TRBJ2-7; D gene: TRBD1
CDR3 protein: CASSQGTGGNSNQPQHF; CDR3 DNA: TGTGCCAGCAGCCAGGGGACAGGGGGCAATAGCAATCAGCCCCAGCATTTT; V gene: TRBV4-2; J gene: TRBJ1-5; D gene: TRBD1
CDR3 protein: CASRSGQLNTEAFF; CDR3 DNA: TGTGCCAGCAGATCGGGACAGTTGAACACTGAAGCTTTCTTT; V gene: TRBV6-4; J gene: TRBJ1-1; D gene: TRBD1
CDR3 protein: CASSLGGPTDTQYF; CDR3 DNA: TGTGCCAGCAGCTTAGGGGGCCCCACAGATACGCAGTATTTT; V gene: TRBV11-3; J gene: TRBJ2-3; D gene: NA
CDR3 protein: CASSQGQGAGELFF; CDR3 DNA: TGTGCCAGCAGCCAAGGACAGGGGGCCGGGGAGCTGTTTTTT; V gene: TRBV4-2; J gene: TRBJ2-2; D gene: TRBD1
CDR3 protein: CARSPGQGGEQYF; CDR3 DNA: TGTGCCCGGAGTCCGGGACAGGGAGGCGAGCAGTACTTC; V gene: TRBV30; J gene: TRBJ2-7; D gene: TRBD1
CDR3 protein: CASSFSSGSEQYF; CDR3 DNA: TGCGCCAGCAGCTTCTCTAGCGGGAGCGAGCAGTACTTC; V gene: TRBV5-1; J gene: TRBJ2-7; D gene: TRBD2
CDR3 protein: CASSLIDYRTNEKLFF; CDR3 DNA: TGTGCCAGCAGCTTAATTGATTACAGGACTAATGAAAAACTGTTTTTT; V gene: TRBV7-9; J gene: TRBJ1-4; D gene: NA
CDR3 protein: CASSQHRARNTIYF; CDR3 DNA: TGTGCCAGCAGCCAACACAGGGCTCGGAACACCATATATTTT; V gene: TRBV7-7; J gene: TRBJ1-3; D gene: NA
CDR3 protein: CASGPGNTIYF; CDR3 DNA: TGTGCCAGTGGGCCTGGAAACACCATATATTTT; V gene: TRBV19; J gene: TRBJ1-3; D gene: NA
CDR3 protein: CASSFGPGHYEQYF; CDR3 DNA: TGTGCCAGCAGCTTCGGTCCAGGGCACTACGAGCAGTACTTC; V gene: TRBV5-4; J gene: TRBJ2-7; D gene: NA
CDR3 protein: CASSRGDQPQHF; CDR3 DNA: TGTGCCAGCAGCCGGGGGGATCAGCCCCAGCATTTT; V gene: TRBV5-4; J gene: TRBJ1-5; D gene: NA
CDR3 protein: CSAGGQGAREQYF; CDR3 DNA: TGCAGCGCCGGCGGACAGGGGGCAAGGGAGCAGTACTTC; V gene: TRBV29-1; J gene: TRBJ2-7; D gene: TRBD1
CDR3 protein: CASSLRQGTTGELFF; CDR3 DNA: TGTGCCAGCAGCTTACGGCAGGGGACCACCGGGGAGCTGTTTTTT; V gene: TRBV13; J gene: TRBJ2-2; D gene: NA
CDR3 protein: CASATQFGGTQYF; CDR3 DNA: TGTGCCAGCGCAACCCAATTCGGCGGGACCCAGTACTTC; V gene: TRBV11-1; J gene: TRBJ2-5; D gene: NA
CDR3 protein: CASSYLGDNGYTF; CDR3 DNA: TGTGCCAGCAGTTACTTAGGGGACAATGGCTACACCTTC; V gene: TRBV6-5; J gene: TRBJ1-2; D gene: NA
CDR3 protein: CASSFSGGGPYEQHF; CDR3 DNA: TGCGCCAGCAGCTTTTCTGGGGGAGGGCCCTACGAGCAGCACTTC; V gene: TRBV5-1; J gene: TRBJ2-7; D gene: TRBD2
CDR3 protein: CAWGGQGNNSPLHF; CDR3 DNA: TGTGCCTGGGGAGGACAGGGAAACAATTCACCCCTCCACTTT; V gene: TRBV30; J gene: TRBJ1-6; D gene: TRBD1
CDR3 protein: CASRRLAGGSYEQYF; CDR3 DNA: TGTGCCAGCAGACGACTAGCGGGGGGTTCCTACGAGCAGTACTTC; V gene: TRBV6-5; J gene: TRBJ2-7; D gene: TRBD2
CDR3 protein: CASSRLSGRAEETQYF; CDR3 DNA: TGCGCCAGCAGCCGCCTTAGCGGGAGGGCGGAGGAGACCCAGTACTTC; V gene: TRBV5-1; J gene: TRBJ2-5; D gene: TRBD2